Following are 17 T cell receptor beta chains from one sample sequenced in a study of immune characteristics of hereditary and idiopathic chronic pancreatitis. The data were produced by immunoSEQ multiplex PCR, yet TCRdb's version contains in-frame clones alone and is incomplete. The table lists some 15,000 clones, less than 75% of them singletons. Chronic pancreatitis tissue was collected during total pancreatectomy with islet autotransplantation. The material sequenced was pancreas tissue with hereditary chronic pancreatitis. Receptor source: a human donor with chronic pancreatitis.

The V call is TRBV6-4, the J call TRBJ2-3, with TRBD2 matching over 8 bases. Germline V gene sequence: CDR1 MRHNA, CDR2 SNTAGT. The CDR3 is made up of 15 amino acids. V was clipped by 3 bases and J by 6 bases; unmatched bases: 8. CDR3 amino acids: CASSDRREGPDTQYF. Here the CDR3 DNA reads TGTGCCAGCAGTGATCGTCGGGAGGGCCCTGATACGCAGTATTTT.

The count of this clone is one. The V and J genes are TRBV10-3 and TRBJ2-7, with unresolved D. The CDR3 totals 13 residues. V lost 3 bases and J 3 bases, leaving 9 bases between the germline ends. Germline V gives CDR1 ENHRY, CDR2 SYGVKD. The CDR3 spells CAISERLSYEQYF. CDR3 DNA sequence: TGTGCCATCAGTGAACGTCTTAGCTACGAGCAGTACTTC.

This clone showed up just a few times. The CDR3 loop is CASSSGQGTEAFF. The DNA for the CDR3 is TGTGCCAGCAGCTCAGGACAGGGCACTGAAGCTTTCTTT. This chain links TRBV7-9 with TRBJ1-1, with 8 positions matching TRBD1. The germline V gene has CDR1 SEHNR and CDR2 FQNEAQ (reference sequence). This CDR3 region has 13 residues. The ends lost 4 bases at V and 4 bases at J; junction bases unmatched: 2.

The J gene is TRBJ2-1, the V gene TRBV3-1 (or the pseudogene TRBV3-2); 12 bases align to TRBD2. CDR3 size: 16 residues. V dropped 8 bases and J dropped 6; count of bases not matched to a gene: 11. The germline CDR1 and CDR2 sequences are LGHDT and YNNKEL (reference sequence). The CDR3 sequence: CASQITTGLAGNEQFF. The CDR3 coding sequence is TGTGCCAGCCAAATTACTACGGGACTAGCGGGCAATGAGCAGTTCTTC.

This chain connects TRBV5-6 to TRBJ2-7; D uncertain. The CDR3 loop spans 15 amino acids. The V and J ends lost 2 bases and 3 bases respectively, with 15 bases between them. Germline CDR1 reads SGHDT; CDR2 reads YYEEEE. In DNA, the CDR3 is TGTGCCAGCAGCTTAGGTTTCGACGGATACTACGAGCAGTACTTC. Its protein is CASSLGFDGYYEQYF.

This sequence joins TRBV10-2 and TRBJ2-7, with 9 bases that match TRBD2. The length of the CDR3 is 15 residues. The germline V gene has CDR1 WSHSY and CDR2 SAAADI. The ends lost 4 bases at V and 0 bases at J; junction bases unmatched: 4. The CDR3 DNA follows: TGCGCCAGCAGTGCCTCTAGCGGGAACTCCTACGAGCAGTACTTC. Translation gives CASSASSGNSYEQYF.

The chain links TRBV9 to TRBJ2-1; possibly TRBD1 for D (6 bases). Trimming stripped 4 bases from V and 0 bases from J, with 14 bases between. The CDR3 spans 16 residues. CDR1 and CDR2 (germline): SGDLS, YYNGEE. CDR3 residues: CASSPRGGSSYNEQFF. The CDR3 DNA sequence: TGTGCCAGCAGCCCCCGAGGGGGTAGCTCCTACAATGAGCAGTTCTTC.

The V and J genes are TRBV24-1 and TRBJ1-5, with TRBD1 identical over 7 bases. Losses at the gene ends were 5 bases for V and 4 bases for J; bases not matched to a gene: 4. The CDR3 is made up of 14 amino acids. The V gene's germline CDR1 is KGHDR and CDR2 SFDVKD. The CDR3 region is CATSGAGGNQPQHF. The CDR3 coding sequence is TGTGCCACCAGTGGTGCAGGGGGTAATCAGCCCCAGCATTTT.

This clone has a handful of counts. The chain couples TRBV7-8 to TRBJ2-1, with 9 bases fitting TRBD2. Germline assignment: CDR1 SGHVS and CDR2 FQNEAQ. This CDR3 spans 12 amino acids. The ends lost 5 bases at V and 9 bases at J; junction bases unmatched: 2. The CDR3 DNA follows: TGTGCCAGCAGCCTGCGGGGGGGTGAGCAGTTCTTC. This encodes CASSLRGGEQFF.

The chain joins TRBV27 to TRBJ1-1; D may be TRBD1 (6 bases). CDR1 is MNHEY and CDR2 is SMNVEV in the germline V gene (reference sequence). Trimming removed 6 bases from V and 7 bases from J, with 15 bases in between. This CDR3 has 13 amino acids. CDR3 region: CASSSTGRGEAFF. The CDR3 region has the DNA TGTGCCAGCAGCTCTACAGGGCGAGGTGAAGCTTTCTTT.

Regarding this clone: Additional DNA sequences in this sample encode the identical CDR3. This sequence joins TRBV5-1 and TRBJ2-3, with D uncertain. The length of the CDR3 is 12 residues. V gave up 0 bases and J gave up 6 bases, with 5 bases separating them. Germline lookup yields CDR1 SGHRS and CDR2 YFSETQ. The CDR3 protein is CASSLAADTQYF. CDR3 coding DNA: TGCGCCAGCAGCTTGGCGGCTGATACGCAGTATTTT.

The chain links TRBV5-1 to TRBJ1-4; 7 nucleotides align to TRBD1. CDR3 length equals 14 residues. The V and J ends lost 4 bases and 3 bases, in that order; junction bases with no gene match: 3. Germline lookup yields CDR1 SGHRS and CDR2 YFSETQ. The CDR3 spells CASSLGQPNEKLFF. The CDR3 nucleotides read TGCGCCAGCAGCCTGGGACAGCCTAATGAAAAACTGTTTTTT.

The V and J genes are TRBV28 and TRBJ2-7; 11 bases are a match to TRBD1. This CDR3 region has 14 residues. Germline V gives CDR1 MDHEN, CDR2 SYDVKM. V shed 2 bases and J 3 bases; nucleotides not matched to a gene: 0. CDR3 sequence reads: CASSLGTGGYEQYF. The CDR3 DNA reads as TGTGCCAGCAGTTTAGGGACAGGGGGCTACGAGCAGTACTTC.

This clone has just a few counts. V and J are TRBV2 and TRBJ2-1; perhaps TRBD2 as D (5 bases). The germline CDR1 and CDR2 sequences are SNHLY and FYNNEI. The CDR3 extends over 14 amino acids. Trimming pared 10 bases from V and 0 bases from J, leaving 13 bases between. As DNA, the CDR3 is TGTGCCACCCAAGCGGTAAGCTCCTACAATGAGCAGTTCTTC. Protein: CATQAVSSYNEQFF.

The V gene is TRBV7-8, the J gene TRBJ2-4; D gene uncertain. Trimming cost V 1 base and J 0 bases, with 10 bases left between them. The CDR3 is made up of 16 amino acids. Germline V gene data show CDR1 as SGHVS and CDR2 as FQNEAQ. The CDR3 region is CASSLVGIEAKNIQYF. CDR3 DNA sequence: TGTGCCAGCAGCTTAGTGGGGATCGAAGCCAAAAACATTCAGTACTTC.

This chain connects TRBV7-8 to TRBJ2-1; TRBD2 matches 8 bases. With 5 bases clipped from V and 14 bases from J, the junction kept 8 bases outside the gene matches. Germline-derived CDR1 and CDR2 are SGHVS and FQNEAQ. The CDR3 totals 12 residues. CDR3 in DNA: TGTGCCAGCAGCCGAGCCGGGACTAGGGAGTTCTTC. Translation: CASSRAGTREFF.

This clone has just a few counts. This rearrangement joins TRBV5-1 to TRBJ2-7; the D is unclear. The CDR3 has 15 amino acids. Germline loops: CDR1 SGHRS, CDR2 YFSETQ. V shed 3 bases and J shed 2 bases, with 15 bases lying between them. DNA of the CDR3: TGCGCCAGCAGCTCCTCGTTGGAAGTCCCCTACGAGCAGTACTTC. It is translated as CASSSSLEVPYEQYF.